This TCR beta chain was retrieved from a study of beta chain features in type 1 diabetes. Study results and limitations: TCRB CDR3s from Type 1 diabetes patients were moderately but significantly shorter in all four CD4+ subsets.

Since all of the isolated RNA was reverse transcribed, expressed TCRB transcripts were what got sequenced. Read counts averaged about 3.57 million for samples of naive, central memory and regulatory T cells. Sequenced by immunoSEQ multiplex PCR; TCRdb stores in-frame clones only, minus some. The sample contains about 250,000 clones, roughly an eighth of which appear only once. In regard to this clone: Its antigen remains unknown.

CD45RO/CCR7/CD25/CD127/CD95/CD27 staining was used to isolate CD4+ naive, central memory, regulatory and stem cell-like memory cells by sorting. Sorting produced populations that all topped 95% purity. This CDR3 spans 17 amino acids. V lost 5 bases to trimming and J lost 1 base, with 18 bases between them. Germline CDR1 is MNHEY and CDR2 is SMNVEV (reference sequence). The chain links TRBV27 to TRBJ1-5, with D perhaps matching TRBD1 (5 bases). The sequenced material came from naive CD4+ T cells from blood. The TCR was taken from a woman aged 40 to 50 in good health. The DNA of the CDR3 is TGTGCCAGCAGTACCCGACAGATGTCGAGGAGCAATCAGCCCCAGCATTTT. Amino acid sequence: CASSTRQMSRSNQPQHF.